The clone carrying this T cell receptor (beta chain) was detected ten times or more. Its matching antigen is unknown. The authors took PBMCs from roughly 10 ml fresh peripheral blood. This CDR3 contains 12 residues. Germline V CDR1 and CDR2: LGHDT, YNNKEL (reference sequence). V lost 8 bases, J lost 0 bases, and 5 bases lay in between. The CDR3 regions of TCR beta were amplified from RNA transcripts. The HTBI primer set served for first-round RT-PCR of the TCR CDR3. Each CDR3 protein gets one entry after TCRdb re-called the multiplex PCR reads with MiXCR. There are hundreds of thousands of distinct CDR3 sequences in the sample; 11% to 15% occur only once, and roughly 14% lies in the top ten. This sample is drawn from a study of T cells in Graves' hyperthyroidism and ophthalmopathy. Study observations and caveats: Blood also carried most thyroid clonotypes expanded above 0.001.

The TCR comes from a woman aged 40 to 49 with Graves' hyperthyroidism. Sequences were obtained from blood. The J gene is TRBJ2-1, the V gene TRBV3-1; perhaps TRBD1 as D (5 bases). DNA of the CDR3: TGTGCCAGCGGGGCCTCCTACAATGAGCAGTTCTTC. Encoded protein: CASGASYNEQFF.